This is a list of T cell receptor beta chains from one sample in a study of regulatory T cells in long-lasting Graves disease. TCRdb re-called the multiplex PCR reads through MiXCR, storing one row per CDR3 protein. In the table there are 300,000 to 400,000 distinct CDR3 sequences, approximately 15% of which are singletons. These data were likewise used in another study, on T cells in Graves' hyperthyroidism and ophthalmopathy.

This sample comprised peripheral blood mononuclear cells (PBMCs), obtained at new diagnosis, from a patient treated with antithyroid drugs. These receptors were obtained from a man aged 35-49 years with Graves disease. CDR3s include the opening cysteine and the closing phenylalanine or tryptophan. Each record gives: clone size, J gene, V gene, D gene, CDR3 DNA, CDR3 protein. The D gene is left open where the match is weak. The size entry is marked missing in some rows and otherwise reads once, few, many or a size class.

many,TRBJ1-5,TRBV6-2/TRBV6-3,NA,TGTGCCAGCAGTTACAGGACAAATCAGCCCCAGCATTTT,CASSYRTNQPQHF
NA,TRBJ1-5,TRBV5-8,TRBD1,TGTGCCAGCAGCTTGGAGGCAGGGGGCGGCCTGCAGCCCCAGCATTTT,CASSLEAGGGLQPQHF
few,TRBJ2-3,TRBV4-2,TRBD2,TGTGCCAGCAGCCAAGTGGGGAGGAGCGGGGGAGCTGATACGCAGTATTTT,CASSQVGRSGGADTQYF
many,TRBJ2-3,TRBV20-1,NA,TGCAGTGCTAGTCAGGGTTTCGGGTATACGCAGTATTTT,CSASQGFGYTQYF
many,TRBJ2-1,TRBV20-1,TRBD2,TGCAGTGCTAGAGGGTGGGGCGGGGGGTACAATGAGCAGTTCTTC,CSARGWGGGYNEQFF
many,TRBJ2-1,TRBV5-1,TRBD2,TGCGCCAGCAGCGTACGTCGGACTAGCGGGGACCACAATGAGCAGTTCTTC,CASSVRRTSGDHNEQFF
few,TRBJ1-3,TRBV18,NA,TGTGCCAGCTCACCCCGGGCCGCCTCAGGAAACACCATATATTTT,CASSPRAASGNTIYF
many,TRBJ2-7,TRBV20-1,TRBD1,TGCAGTGCTAGTGCCGTAGGGGACAGGTTCGTCCACGAGCAGTACTTC,CSASAVGDRFVHEQYF
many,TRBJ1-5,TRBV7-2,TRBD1,TGTGCCAGCAGCCGACAGGGGGCGAGCAATCAGCCCCAGCATTTT,CASSRQGASNQPQHF
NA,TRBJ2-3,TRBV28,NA,TGTGCCAGCAGTGAAGGAAGGGCTAGGGGGGATACGCAGTATTTT,CASSEGRARGDTQYF
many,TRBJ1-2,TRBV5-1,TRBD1,TGCGCCAGCAGCTTGAGTAAAGGGACAGTCTATGGCTACACCTTC,CASSLSKGTVYGYTF
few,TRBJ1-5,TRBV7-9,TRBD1,TGTGCCAGCAGCTTAGCGGGGACAGGCTTTGCCCAGCATTTT,CASSLAGTGFAQHF
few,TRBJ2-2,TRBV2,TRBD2,TGTGCCAGCAGTGGAGCGGGGGGGCCGGACGGGGAGCTGTTTTTT,CASSGAGGPDGELFF
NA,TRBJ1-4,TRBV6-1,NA,TGTGCCAGCAGTGAGATAAACAGGGCGGCTAATGAAAAACTGTTTTTT,CASSEINRAANEKLFF
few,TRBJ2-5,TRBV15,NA,TGTGCCACCAGCAGCCTCTATTCGACGAGAGAGACCCAGTACTTC,CATSSLYSTRETQYF
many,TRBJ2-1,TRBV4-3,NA,TGCGCCAGCAGCCACGGAGACAGTCACAATGAGCAGTTCTTC,CASSHGDSHNEQFF
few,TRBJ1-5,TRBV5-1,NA,TGCGCCAGCAGCTTGGGTCCGGGACAGCCCCAGCATTTT,CASSLGPGQPQHF
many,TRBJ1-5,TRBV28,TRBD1,TGTGCCACAAAATCTGGACAGGAAGATCAGCCCCAGCATTTT,CATKSGQEDQPQHF
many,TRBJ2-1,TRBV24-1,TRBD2,TGTGCCACCAGTGATTTGGGGACTAGCAACAATGAGCAGTTCTTC,CATSDLGTSNNEQFF
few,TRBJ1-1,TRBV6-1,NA,TGTGCCAGCAGTCACAACGGGGCTTTCTTT,CASSHNGAFF
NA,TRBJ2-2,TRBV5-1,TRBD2,TGCGCCAGCAGTGACGCGGTAGCGGGGGCCGGCGGGGAGCTGTTTTTT,CASSDAVAGAGGELFF
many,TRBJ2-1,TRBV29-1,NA,TGCAGCGCCTCCTACAGGGCTTACAATGAGCAGTTCTTC,CSASYRAYNEQFF
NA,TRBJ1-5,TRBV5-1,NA,TGCGCCAGCAGCTTGGATGGGGACGTACGAAATCAGCCCCAGCATTTT,CASSLDGDVRNQPQHF
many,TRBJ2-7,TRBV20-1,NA,TGCAGTGCTATTCCGACAGGTTTCTACGAGCAGTACTTC,CSAIPTGFYEQYF
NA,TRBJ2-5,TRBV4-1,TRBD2,TGCGCCAGCAGCCAAGGGTCAGCGGGGCAGGAGACCCAGTACTTC,CASSQGSAGQETQYF
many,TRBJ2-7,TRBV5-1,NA,TGCGCCAGCAGCTTGTCGATTCGGGACTACGAGCAGTACTTC,CASSLSIRDYEQYF
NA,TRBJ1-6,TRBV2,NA,TGTGCCAGCAGTCGAATCCGGGATGATAATTCACCCCTCCACTTT,CASSRIRDDNSPLHF
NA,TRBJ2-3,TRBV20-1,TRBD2,TGCAGTGCTGACAAGAGTATACTAGCGGGGTTGACAGATACGCAGTATTTT,CSADKSILAGLTDTQYF
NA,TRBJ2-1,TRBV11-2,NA,TGTGCCACCCAGACTTACAATGAGCAGTTCTTC,CATQTYNEQFF
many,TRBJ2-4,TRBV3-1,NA,TGTGCCAGCAGCCAAGGGTCAGGGATTCAGTACTTC,CASSQGSGIQYF
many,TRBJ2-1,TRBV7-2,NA,TGTGCCAGCAGCTTAGCGCCGGGGTTTAGTGAGCAGTTCTTC,CASSLAPGFSEQFF
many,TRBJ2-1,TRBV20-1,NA,TGCAGTGCTAGAGATGGAGGAAGGGTCGATGAGCAGTTCTTC,CSARDGGRVDEQFF
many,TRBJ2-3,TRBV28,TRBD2,TGTGCCAGCAGTTTATTCCGTTCTAGCGGGGACACAGATACGCAGTATTTT,CASSLFRSSGDTDTQYF
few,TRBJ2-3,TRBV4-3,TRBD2,TGCGCCAGCAGCCAAGATCAGCGGGGGGCAGATACGCAGTATTTT,CASSQDQRGADTQYF
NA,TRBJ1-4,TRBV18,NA,TGTGCCAGCTCACCAGTAGGCTCTGGAGAAAAACTGTTTTTT,CASSPVGSGEKLFF
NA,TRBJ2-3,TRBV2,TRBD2,TGTGCCAGCTCCCCCCGGGGGGAGGGCTGGTATTTT,CASSPRGEGWYF
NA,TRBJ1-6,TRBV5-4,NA,TGTGCCAGCAGAGGCAGGAATAATTCACCCCTCCACTTT,CASRGRNNSPLHF
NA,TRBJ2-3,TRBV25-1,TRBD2,TGTGCCAGCAGTGAAAGCGGGACTCTCGGGGATACGCAGTATTTT,CASSESGTLGDTQYF
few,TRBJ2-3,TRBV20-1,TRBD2,TGCAGTGCTAGAGATTCGCGGGGGGGCGGGGATACGCAGTATTTT,CSARDSRGGGDTQYF
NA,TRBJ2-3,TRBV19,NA,TGTGCCAGTAGTGATGCAGATACGCAGTATTTT,CASSDADTQYF
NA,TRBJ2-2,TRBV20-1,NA,TGCAGTGCGCCTACTCGTGAAACGAACACCGGGGAGCTGTTTTTT,CSAPTRETNTGELFF
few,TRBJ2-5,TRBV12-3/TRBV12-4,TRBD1,TGTGCCAGCAGTTCCGGGACAGGGGCGCTCGAGACCCAGTACTTC,CASSSGTGALETQYF
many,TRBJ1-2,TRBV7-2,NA,TGTGCCAGCAGCTTAGGTCGGACTGATGGCTACACCTTC,CASSLGRTDGYTF
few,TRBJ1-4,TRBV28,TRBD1,TGTGCCAGCAGTTTTGGGACGTTCGGACAGGGGGCTGAAAAACTGTTTTTT,CASSFGTFGQGAEKLFF
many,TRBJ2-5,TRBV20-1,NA,TGCAGTGCTAGAGATCGTCTCAGGGGTGGGGAGACCCAGTACTTC,CSARDRLRGGETQYF
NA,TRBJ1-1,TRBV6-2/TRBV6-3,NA,TGTGCCACCGGGGAGCACACTGAAGCTTTCTTT,CATGEHTEAFF
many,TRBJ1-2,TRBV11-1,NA,TGTGCCAGCAGCCGACACCACTATGGCTACACCTTC,CASSRHHYGYTF
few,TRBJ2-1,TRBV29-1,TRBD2,TGCGGCGTTGTAGCTACGGGACTAGCGGGGGATCGGTTCTTC,CGVVATGLAGDRFF
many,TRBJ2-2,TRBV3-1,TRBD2,TGTGCCAGCAGCCACCCCGGGACTAGGAGAGCCGGGGAGCTGTTTTTT,CASSHPGTRRAGELFF
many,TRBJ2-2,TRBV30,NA,TGTGCCTGGAACAGGCGCCGCACCGGGGAGCTGTTTTTT,CAWNRRRTGELFF
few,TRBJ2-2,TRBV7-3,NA,TGTGCCAGCAGCCCGGGGGACAGTGGGGCCGGGGAGCTGTTTTTT,CASSPGDSGAGELFF
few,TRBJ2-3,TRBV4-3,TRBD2,TGCGCCAGCAGCCAGCATAGCGGGGGGGTCGGTGATACGCAGTATTTT,CASSQHSGGVGDTQYF